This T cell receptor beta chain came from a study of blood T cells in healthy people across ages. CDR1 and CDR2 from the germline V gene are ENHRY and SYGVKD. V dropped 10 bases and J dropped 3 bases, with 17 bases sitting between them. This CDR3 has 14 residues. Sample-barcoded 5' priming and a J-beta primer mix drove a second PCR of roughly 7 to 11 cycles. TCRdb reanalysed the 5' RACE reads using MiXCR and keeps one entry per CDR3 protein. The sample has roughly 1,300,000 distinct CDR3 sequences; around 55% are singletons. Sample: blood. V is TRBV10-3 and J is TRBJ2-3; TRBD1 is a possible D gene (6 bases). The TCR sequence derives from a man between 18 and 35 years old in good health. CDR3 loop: CATRTDQLTDTQYF. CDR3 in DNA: TGTGCCACCAGGACAGACCAACTAACAGATACGCAGTATTTT.